This TCR beta chain comes out of a study of cytomegalovirus exposure and HLA in healthy donors. General study findings and limits: Among TCR beta chains of equal frequency, HLA-associated ones were more clonally expanded in a later analysis. Available immune exposure information was restricted to CMV serostatus only.

With 60 Vbeta and 13 Jbeta primers, the PCR was carried out. The protocol was immunoSEQ multiplex PCR, while the TCRdb copy is restricted to in-frame clones and leaves out a portion. Here the sample spans over 150,000 clones, around three quarters being singletons. V shed 2 bases, J shed 1 base, and the junction held 2 bases outside the gene matches. In germline, CDR1 is MNHNS, CDR2 SASEGT. The CDR3 covers 15 residues. In regard to this clone: Its antigen is as yet unknown. This sample includes further DNA sequences coding for the same CDR3.

Sequenced sample: PBMCs. The receptor was isolated from a boy aged 10-17 years in good health and CMV-seronegative. The chain couples TRBV6-1 to TRBJ2-3; 8 nucleotides align to TRBD2. The CDR3 region has the DNA TGTGCCAGCAGTGAATTTAGCGGGGGCACAGATACGCAGTATTTT. It translates to CASSEFSGGTDTQYF.